This passage covers 2 T cell receptor beta chains from one sample sequenced in a study of T cell responses to AZD1222 COVID-19 vaccine. The table came from immunoSEQ multiplex PCR; TCRdb's copy has only in-frame clones and leaves some out. The sample carries about 120,000 clones, about 90% recorded once. The sample in question was peripheral blood, obtained on day 0 of AZD1222 vaccination. These receptors came from an adult in good health.

This chain uses TRBV9 with TRBJ2-1; 10 positions match TRBD2. This CDR3 has 14 amino acids. V was pared by 6 bases and J by 6 bases, with 6 bases of the junction left unmatched. Per germline, CDR1 SGDLS and CDR2 YYNGEE. In nucleotides, the CDR3 is TGTGCCAGCAACCTAGCGGGAGACCTCAATGAGCAGTTCTTC. It translates to CASNLAGDLNEQFF.

The J gene is TRBJ2-4, the V gene TRBV5-1; possibly TRBD2 for D (7 bases). CDR3 size: 17 residues. CDR1 and CDR2 from the germline V gene are SGHRS and YFSETQ. Trimming cost V 3 bases and J 0 bases, with 16 bases left between them. The CDR3 sequence: CASSSIGGLLAKNIQYF. Here the CDR3 DNA reads TGCGCCAGCAGCTCGATCGGGGGGCTACTAGCCAAAAACATTCAGTACTTC.